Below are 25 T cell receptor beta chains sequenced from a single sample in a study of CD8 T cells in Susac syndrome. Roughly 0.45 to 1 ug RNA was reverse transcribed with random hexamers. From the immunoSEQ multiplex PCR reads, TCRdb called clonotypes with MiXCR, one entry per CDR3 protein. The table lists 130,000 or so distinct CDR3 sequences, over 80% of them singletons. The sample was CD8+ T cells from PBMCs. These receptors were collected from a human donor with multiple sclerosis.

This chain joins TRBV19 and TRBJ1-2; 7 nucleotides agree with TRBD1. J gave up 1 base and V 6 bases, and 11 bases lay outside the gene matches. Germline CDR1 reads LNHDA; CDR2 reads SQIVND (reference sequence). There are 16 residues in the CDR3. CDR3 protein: CASSDAQGQNNYGYTF. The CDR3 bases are TGTGCCAGTAGCGATGCTCAGGGACAGAATAACTATGGCTACACCTTC.

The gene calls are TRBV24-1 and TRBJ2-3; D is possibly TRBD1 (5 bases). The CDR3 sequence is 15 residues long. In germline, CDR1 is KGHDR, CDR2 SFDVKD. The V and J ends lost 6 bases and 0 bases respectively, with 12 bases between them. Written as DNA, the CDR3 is TGTGCCACCAGTCGCGACAGTCTAAGCACAGATACGCAGTATTTT. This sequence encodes CATSRDSLSTDTQYF.

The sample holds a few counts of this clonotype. The CDR3 DNA follows: TGTGCCAGCAAGGGGACTTGGCCCGATACGCAGTATTTT. It specifies CASKGTWPDTQYF. The rearrangement links TRBV12-3 or TRBV12-4 to TRBJ2-3; TRBD2 might be the D (6 bases). V was cut by 7 bases and J by 6 bases, with 14 bases left in between. The length of the CDR3 is 13 residues.

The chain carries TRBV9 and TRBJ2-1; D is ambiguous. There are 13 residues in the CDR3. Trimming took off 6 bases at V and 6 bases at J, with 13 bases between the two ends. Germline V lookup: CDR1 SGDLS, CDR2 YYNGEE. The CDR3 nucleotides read TGTGCCAGCACCTCCGACTGGACCAATGAGCAGTTCTTC. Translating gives CASTSDWTNEQFF.

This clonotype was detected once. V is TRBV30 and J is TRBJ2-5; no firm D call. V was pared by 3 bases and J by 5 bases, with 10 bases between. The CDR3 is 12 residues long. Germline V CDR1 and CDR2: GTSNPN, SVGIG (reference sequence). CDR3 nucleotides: TGTGCCTGGAGCGTCACCGGGGAGACCCAGTACTTC. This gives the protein CAWSVTGETQYF. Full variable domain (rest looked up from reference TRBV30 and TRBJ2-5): SQTIHQWPATLVQPVGSPLSLECTVEGTSNPNLYWYRQAAGRGLQLLFYSVGIGQISSEVPQNLSASRPQDRQFILSSKKLLLSDSGFYLCAWSVTGETQYFGPGTRLLVL.

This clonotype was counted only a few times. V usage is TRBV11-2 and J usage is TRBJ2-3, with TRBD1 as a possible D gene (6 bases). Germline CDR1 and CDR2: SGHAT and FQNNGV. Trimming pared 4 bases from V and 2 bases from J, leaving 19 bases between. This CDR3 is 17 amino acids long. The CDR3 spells CASSSPWTARITDTQYF. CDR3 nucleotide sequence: TGTGCCAGCAGCTCCCCCTGGACAGCCAGAATCACAGATACGCAGTATTTT.

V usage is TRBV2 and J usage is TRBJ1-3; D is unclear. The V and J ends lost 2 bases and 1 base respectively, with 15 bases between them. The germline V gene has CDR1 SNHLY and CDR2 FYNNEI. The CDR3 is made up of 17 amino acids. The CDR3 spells CASSEPGLQSSGNTIYF. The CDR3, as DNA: TGTGCCAGCAGTGAACCGGGTCTCCAAAGTTCTGGAAACACCATATATTTT.

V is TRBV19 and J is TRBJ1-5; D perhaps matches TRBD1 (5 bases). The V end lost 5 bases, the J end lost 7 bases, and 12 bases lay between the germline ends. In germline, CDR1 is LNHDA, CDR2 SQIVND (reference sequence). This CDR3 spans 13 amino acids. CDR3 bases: TGTGCCAGTAGTTCACCAGGGAGGCAGCCCCAGCATTTT. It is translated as CASSSPGRQPQHF.

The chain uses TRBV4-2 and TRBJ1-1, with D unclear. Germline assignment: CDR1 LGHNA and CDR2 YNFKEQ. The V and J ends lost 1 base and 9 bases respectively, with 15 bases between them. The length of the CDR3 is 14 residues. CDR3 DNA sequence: TGTGCCAGCAGCCAAGGGATGGGTGTACAGCAAGCTTTCTTT. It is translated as CASSQGMGVQQAFF.

This chain's CDR3 is CASSVASRAGDGYTF. The CDR3 nucleotides read TGTGCCAGCAGCGTAGCTTCCAGGGCGGGCGATGGCTACACCTTC. This sequence joins TRBV9 and TRBJ1-2; D is perhaps TRBD1 (5 bases). In germline, CDR1 is SGDLS, CDR2 YYNGEE. This CDR3 region has 15 residues. Trimming removed 0 bases from V and 6 bases from J, with 15 bases in between.

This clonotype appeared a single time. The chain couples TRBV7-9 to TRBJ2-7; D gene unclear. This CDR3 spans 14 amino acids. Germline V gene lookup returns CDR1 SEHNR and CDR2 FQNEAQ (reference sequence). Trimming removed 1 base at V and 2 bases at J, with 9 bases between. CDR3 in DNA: TGTGCCAGCAGCTTAGTACCAGGAACCTACGAGCAGTACTTC. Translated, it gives CASSLVPGTYEQYF.

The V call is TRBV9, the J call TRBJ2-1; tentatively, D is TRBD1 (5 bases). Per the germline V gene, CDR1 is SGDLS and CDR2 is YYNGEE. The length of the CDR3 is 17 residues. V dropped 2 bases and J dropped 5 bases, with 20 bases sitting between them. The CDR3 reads CASSVRDSHSEDNEQFF. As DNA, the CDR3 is TGTGCCAGCAGCGTCCGAGACAGCCACAGTGAGGACAATGAGCAGTTCTTC.

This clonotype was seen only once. CDR3 sequence reads: CASSLSPGGTGRAGELFF. The DNA for the CDR3 is TGTGCCAGCAGTTTAAGCCCCGGCGGGACAGGGAGAGCCGGGGAGCTGTTTTTT. V usage is TRBV27 and J usage is TRBJ2-2; TRBD1 matches 9 bases. J was trimmed by 6 bases and V by 2 bases; bases with no gene match: 13. The CDR3 is made up of 18 amino acids. The germline gives CDR1 MNHEY, CDR2 SMNVEV (reference sequence).

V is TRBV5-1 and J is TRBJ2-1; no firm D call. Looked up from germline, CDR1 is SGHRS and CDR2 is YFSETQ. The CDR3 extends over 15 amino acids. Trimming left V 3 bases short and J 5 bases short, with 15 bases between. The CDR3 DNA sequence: TGCGCCAGCAGCTACGTTGGGTTGGCGGACAATGAGCAGTTCTTC. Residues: CASSYVGLADNEQFF.

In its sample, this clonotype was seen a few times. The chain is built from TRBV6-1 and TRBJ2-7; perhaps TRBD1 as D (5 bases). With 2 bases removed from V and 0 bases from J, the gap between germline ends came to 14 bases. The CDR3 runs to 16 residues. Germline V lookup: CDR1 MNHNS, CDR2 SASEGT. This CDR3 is CASSEFIEDTSYEQYF. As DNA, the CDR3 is TGTGCCAGCAGTGAATTCATTGAGGACACCTCCTACGAGCAGTACTTC.

The CDR3 loop reads CASSFRGDLVNTEAFF. CDR3 nucleotide sequence: TGTGCCAGCAGCTTTCGGGGGGACCTTGTGAACACTGAAGCTTTCTTT. The gene calls are TRBV5-6 and TRBJ1-1, with a tentative D call TRBD1 (5 bases). Germline CDR1 SGHDT, CDR2 YYEEEE. There are 16 residues in the CDR3. Trimming stripped 2 bases from V and 0 bases from J, with 14 bases between.

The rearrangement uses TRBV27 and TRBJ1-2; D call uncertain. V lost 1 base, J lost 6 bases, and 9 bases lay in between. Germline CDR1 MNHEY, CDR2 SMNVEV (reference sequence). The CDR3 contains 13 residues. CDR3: CASSLLGNDGYTF. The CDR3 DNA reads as TGTGCCAGCAGTTTATTGGGTAATGATGGCTACACCTTC.

The CDR3 DNA reads TGTGCCAGTAGTACCTTCTGGACGGGACGGATTTACGAGCAGTACGTC. It is translated as CASSTFWTGRIYEQYV. The genes are TRBV19 and TRBJ2-7; the D gene could be TRBD1 or TRBD2 (5 bases each). CDR1 is LNHDA and CDR2 is SQIVND in the germline V gene (reference sequence). The CDR3 spans 16 residues. Trimming took off 4 bases at V and 4 bases at J, with 20 bases between the two ends.

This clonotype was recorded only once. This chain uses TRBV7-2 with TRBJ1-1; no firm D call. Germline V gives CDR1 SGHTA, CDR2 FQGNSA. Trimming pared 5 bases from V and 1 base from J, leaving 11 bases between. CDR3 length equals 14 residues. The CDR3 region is CASSPAAGNTEAFF. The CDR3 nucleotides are TGTGCCAGCAGCCCAGCGGCGGGGAACACTGAAGCTTTCTTT. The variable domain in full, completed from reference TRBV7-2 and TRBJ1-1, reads GAGVSQSPSNKVTEKGKDVELRCDPISGHTALYWYRQSLGQGLEFLIYFQGNSAPDKSGLPSDRFSAERTGGSVSTLTIQRTQQEDSAVYLCASSPAAGNTEAFFGQGTRLTVV.

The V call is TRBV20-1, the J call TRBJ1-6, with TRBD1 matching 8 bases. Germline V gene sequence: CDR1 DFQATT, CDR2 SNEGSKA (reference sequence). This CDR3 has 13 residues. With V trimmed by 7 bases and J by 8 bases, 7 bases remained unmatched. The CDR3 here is CSVWTGFYSPLHF. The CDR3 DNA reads TGCAGTGTTTGGACAGGGTTCTATTCACCCCTCCACTTT.

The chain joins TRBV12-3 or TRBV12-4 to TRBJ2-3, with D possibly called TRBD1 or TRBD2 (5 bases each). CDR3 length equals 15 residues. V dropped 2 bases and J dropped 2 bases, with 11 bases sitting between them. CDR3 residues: CASSLRDGVTDTQYF. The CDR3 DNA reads TGTGCCAGCAGTTTAAGGGACGGGGTCACAGATACGCAGTATTTT.

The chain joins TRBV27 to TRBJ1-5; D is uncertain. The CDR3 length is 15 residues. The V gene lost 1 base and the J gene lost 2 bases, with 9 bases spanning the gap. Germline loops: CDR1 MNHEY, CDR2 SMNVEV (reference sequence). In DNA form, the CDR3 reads TGTGCCAGCAGTTTATTGGCAGCTCGCAATCAGCCCCAGCATTTT. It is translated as CASSLLAARNQPQHF.

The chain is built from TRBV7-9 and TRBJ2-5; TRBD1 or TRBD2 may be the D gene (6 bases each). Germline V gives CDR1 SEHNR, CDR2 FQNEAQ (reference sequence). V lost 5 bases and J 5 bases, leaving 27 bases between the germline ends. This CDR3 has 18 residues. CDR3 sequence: CASSPRVASGGIRETQYF. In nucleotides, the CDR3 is TGTGCCAGCAGCCCCCGTGTGGCGTCCGGGGGCATAAGGGAGACCCAGTACTTC.

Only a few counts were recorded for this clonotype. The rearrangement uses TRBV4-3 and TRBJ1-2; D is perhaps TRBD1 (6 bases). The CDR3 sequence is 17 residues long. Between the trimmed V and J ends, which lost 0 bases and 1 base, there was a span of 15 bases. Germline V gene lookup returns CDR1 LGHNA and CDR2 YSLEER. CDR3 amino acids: CASSQDWGADGNYGYTF. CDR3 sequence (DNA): TGCGCCAGCAGCCAAGATTGGGGGGCAGATGGTAACTATGGCTACACCTTC.

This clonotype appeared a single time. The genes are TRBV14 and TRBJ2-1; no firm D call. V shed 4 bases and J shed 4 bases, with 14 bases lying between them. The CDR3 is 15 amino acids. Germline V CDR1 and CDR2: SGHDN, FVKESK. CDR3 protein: CASSPSSSRYNEQFF. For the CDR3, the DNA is TGTGCCAGCAGCCCCAGTAGTTCAAGATACAATGAGCAGTTCTTC.